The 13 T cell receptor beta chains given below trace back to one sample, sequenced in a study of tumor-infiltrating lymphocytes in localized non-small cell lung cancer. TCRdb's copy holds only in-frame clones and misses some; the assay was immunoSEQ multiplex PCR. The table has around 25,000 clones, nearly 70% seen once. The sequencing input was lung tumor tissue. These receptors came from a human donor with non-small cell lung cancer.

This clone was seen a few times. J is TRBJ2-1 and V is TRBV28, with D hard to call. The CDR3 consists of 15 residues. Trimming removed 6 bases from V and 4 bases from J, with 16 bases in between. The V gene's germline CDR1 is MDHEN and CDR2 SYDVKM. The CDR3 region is CASSPLHSYYNEQFF. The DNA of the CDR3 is TGTGCCAGCAGCCCCTTGCACAGTTATTACAATGAGCAGTTCTTC. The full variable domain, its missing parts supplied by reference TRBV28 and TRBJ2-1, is DVKVTQSSRYLVKRTGEKVFLECVQDMDHENMFWYRQDPGLGLRLIYFSYDVKMKEKGDIPEGYSVSREKKERFSLILESASTNQTSMYLCASSPLHSYYNEQFFGPGTRLTVL.

CDR3 residues: CASSQEVEVKTQYF. The CDR3 DNA reads as TGCGCCAGCAGCCAAGAGGTGGAGGTAAAGACCCAGTACTTC. The chain recombines TRBV4-1 with TRBJ2-5; D is possibly TRBD2 (5 bases). Germline V lookup: CDR1 MGHRA, CDR2 YSYEKL. The CDR3 has 14 residues. V lost 0 bases, J lost 6 bases, and 11 bases lay in between.

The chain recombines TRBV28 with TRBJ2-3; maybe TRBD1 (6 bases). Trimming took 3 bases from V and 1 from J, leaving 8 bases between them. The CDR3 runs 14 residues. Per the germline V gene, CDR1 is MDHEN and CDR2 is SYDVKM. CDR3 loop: CASSFPGGTDTQYF. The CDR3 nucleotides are TGTGCCAGCAGTTTCCCAGGGGGCACAGATACGCAGTATTTT.

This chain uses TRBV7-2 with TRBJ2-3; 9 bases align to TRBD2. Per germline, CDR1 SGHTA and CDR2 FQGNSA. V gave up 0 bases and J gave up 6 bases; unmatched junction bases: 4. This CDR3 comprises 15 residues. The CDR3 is CASSLARAGGDTQYF. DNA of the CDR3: TGTGCCAGCAGCTTAGCGCGGGCGGGGGGGGATACGCAGTATTTT.

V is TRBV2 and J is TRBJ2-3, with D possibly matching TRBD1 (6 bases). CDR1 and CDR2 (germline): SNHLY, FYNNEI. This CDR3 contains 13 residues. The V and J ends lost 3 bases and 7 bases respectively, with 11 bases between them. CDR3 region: CASSDDRFNTQYF. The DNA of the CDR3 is TGTGCCAGCAGTGACGACAGGTTTAATACGCAGTATTTT.

In nucleotides, the CDR3 is TGTGCCAGCAGCCAAGATAAATGGGTTACAGATACGCAGTATTTT. Translated: CASSQDKWVTDTQYF. This sequence joins TRBV4-2 and TRBJ2-3, with D unresolved. The germline V and J ends were trimmed by 0 bases and 3 bases, with 10 bases remaining between them. CDR1 is LGHNA and CDR2 is YNFKEQ in the germline V gene. The CDR3 consists of 15 residues.

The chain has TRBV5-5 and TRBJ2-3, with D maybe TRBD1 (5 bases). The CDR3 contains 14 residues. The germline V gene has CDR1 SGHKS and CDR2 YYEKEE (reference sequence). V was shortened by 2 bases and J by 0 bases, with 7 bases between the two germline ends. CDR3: CASSFQGSTDTQYF. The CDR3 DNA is TGTGCCAGCAGCTTCCAGGGTAGCACAGATACGCAGTATTTT.

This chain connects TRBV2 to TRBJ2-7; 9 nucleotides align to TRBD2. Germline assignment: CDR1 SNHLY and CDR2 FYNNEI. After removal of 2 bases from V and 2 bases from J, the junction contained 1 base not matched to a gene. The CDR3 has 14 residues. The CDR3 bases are TGTGCCAGCAGTGAACTAGCGGGGACCTACGAGCAGTACTTC. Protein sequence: CASSELAGTYEQYF.

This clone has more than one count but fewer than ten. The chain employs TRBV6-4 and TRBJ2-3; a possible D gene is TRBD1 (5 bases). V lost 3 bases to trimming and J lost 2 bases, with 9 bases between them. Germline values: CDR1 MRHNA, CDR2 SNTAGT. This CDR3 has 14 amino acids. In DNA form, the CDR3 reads TGTGCCAGCAGTGAGGCAGGGTTCACAGATACGCAGTATTTT. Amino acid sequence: CASSEAGFTDTQYF.

CDR3 sequence: CAWTKASGYQETQYF. Written as DNA, the CDR3 is TGTGCCTGGACCAAAGCTAGCGGGTACCAAGAGACCCAGTACTTC. The chain has TRBV30 and TRBJ2-5; TRBD2 matches 8 bases. Germline V gene data show CDR1 as GTSNPN and CDR2 as SVGIG (reference sequence). The V and J ends lost 4 bases and 0 bases, in that order; junction bases with no gene match: 7. This CDR3 has 15 residues.

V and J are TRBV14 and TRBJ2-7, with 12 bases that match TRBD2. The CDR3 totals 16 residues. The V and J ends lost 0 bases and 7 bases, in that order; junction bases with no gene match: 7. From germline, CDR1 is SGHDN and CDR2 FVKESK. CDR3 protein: CASSQDFLAGGREQYF. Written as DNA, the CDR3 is TGTGCCAGCAGCCAAGATTTCCTAGCGGGAGGGAGGGAGCAGTACTTC.

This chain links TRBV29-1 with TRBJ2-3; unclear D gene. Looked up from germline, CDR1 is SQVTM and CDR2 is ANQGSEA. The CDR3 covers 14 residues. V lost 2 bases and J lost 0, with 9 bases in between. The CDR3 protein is CSVERSRSTDTQYF. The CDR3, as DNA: TGCAGCGTTGAACGTAGCCGGAGCACAGATACGCAGTATTTT.

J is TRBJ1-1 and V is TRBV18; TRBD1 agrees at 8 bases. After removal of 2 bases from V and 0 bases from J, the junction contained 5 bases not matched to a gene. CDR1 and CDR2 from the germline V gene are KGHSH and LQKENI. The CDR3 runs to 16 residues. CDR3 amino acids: CASSPSRGRMNTEAFF. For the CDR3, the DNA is TGTGCCAGCTCACCAAGCAGGGGGCGAATGAACACTGAAGCTTTCTTT.